These 23 T cell receptor beta chains share one sample of origin, sequenced in a study of Ad26.COV2.S vaccination and SARS-CoV-2 variants. Clones were sequenced by immunoSEQ multiplex PCR, and TCRdb holds only the in-frame ones, with some missing. The repertoire holds 43,000 or so clones, with about 83% as singletons. This sample comprised peripheral blood, obtained after recovery from COVID-19. Receptors were obtained from a human donor who had recovered from COVID-19.

The chain is built from TRBV20-1 and TRBJ2-1; unclear D gene. The V end lost 1 base, the J end lost 5 bases, and 3 bases lay between the germline ends. The CDR3 spans 11 residues. In germline, CDR1 is DFQATT, CDR2 SNEGSKA (reference sequence). CDR3 amino acids: CSARGDNEQFF. In nucleotides, the CDR3 is TGCAGTGCTAGAGGAGACAATGAGCAGTTCTTC.

This clone occurred once. The chain employs TRBV7-9 and TRBJ2-3; TRBD1 aligns across 9 bases. V shed 5 bases and J 2 bases; nucleotides not matched to a gene: 11. Per the germline V gene, CDR1 is SEHNR and CDR2 is FQNEAQ (reference sequence). The CDR3 loop spans 17 amino acids. CDR3 protein: CASSVPFTGGLTDTQYF. The CDR3 nucleotides read TGTGCCAGCAGCGTTCCATTCACAGGGGGCCTCACAGATACGCAGTATTTT.

The chain is built from TRBV11-2 and TRBJ1-2; the match to TRBD1 covers 9 bases. Germline V gene lookup returns CDR1 SGHAT and CDR2 FQNNGV. CDR3 length equals 18 residues. V shed 4 bases and J 0 bases; nucleotides not matched to a gene: 12. The chain's CDR3 is CASSSLRDRALPNYGYTF. CDR3 sequence (DNA): TGTGCCAGCAGCTCCCTCCGGGACAGGGCTTTACCTAACTATGGCTACACCTTC.

This chain connects TRBV18 to TRBJ2-1; no clear D. The CDR3 totals 14 residues. The V end was cut by 2 bases, the J end by 5 bases, with 10 bases between. Per germline, CDR1 KGHSH and CDR2 LQKENI. The CDR3 region has the DNA TGTGCCAGCTCACCAGAGGCAGGCAACAATGAGCAGTTCTTC. This translates into CASSPEAGNNEQFF.

The rearrangement uses TRBV3-1 (or the pseudogene TRBV3-2) and TRBJ1-1; D may be TRBD1 (5 bases). Germline V gene sequence: CDR1 LGHDT, CDR2 YNNKEL (reference sequence). Trimming cost V 6 bases and J 4 bases, with 12 bases left between them. There are 13 residues in the CDR3. The CDR3 bases are TGTGCCAGCAGTTCTCAGGGTTTCACTGAAGCTTTCTTT. Residues: CASSSQGFTEAFF.

The chain recombines TRBV3-1 (or the pseudogene TRBV3-2) with TRBJ1-1; tentatively, D is TRBD1 (5 bases). Per germline, CDR1 LGHDT and CDR2 YNNKEL (reference sequence). Trimming left V 4 bases short and J 5 bases short, with 14 bases between. CDR3 length: 14 amino acids. The CDR3 sequence: CASSPFGGETEAFF. The CDR3 DNA follows: TGTGCCAGCAGCCCGTTCGGGGGAGAGACTGAAGCTTTCTTT.

The rearrangement joins TRBV5-1 to TRBJ2-7, with D unresolved. The CDR3 runs to 14 residues. CDR1 and CDR2 (germline): SGHRS, YFSETQ. Trimming took 4 bases from V and 6 from J, leaving 17 bases between them. The CDR3 reads CASSPAGPPIEQYF. The CDR3 DNA reads TGCGCCAGCAGCCCGGCAGGACCCCCTATCGAGCAGTACTTC.

The CDR3 nucleotides are TGTGCCAGCAGCTCGGGACGGATAGCTAACTATGGCTACACCTTC. It encodes CASSSGRIANYGYTF. The J gene is TRBJ1-2, the V gene TRBV5-6; TRBD1 is a possible D gene (5 bases). CDR1 SGHDT and CDR2 YYEEEE come from the germline V gene. This CDR3 region has 15 residues. Between the trimmed V and J ends, which lost 3 bases and 0 bases, there was a span of 12 bases.

This rearrangement joins TRBV11-2 to TRBJ2-4; D may correspond to TRBD1 or TRBD2 (6 bases each). Trimming left V 0 bases short and J 3 bases short, with 18 bases between. Germline CDR1 is SGHAT and CDR2 is FQNNGV. The CDR3 is 18 amino acids. This CDR3 is CASSLDPGEAIGKNIQYF. The CDR3, as DNA: TGTGCCAGCAGCTTAGATCCAGGGGAGGCTATAGGCAAAAACATTCAGTACTTC.

This clone showed up just once. V is TRBV11-2 and J is TRBJ2-1, with 7 bases that match TRBD2. Germline CDR1 is SGHAT and CDR2 is FQNNGV. With 6 bases clipped from V and 7 bases from J, the junction kept 12 bases outside the gene matches. This CDR3 is built from 15 residues. CDR3: CASSYRGLEINEQFF. For the CDR3, the DNA is TGTGCCAGCAGTTACAGAGGACTAGAAATTAATGAGCAGTTCTTC.

V usage is TRBV9 and J usage is TRBJ2-3; D is uncertain. The CDR3 length is 15 residues. V was pared by 5 bases and J by 0 bases, with 13 bases between. The germline V gene encodes CDR1 SGDLS and CDR2 YYNGEE. The CDR3 DNA sequence: TGTGCCAGCAGTGCCATTATACCTAGCACAGATACGCAGTATTTT. Amino acid sequence: CASSAIIPSTDTQYF.

CDR3 sequence reads: CASSDPRDRDEETQYF. Written as DNA, the CDR3 is TGTGCCAGCAGCGACCCGAGGGACAGAGACGAAGAGACCCAGTACTTC. This chain uses TRBV9 with TRBJ2-5, with TRBD1 matching 7 bases. Germline CDR1 SGDLS, CDR2 YYNGEE. This CDR3 has 16 amino acids. With V trimmed by 3 bases and J by 3 bases, 11 bases remained unmatched.

The V and J genes are TRBV15 and TRBJ2-7; 8 bases line up with TRBD1. Unmatched junction bases numbered 4, after V lost 3 bases and J lost 0 bases. Germline V gene sequence: CDR1 LNHNV, CDR2 YYDKDF (reference sequence). This CDR3 has 15 residues. In nucleotides, the CDR3 is TGTGCCACCAGCAGTCCGGGACAGGCCTCCTACGAGCAGTACTTC. Translated: CATSSPGQASYEQYF.

This chain joins TRBV5-1 and TRBJ2-7, with 9 bases fitting TRBD1. Germline CDR1 reads SGHRS; CDR2 reads YFSETQ. Trimming cost V 3 bases and J 7 bases; bases outside gene matches: 14. The CDR3 covers 16 residues. This chain's CDR3 is CASSWVGTGTSDEQYV. CDR3 DNA: TGCGCCAGCAGCTGGGTCGGGACAGGGACGAGTGATGAGCAGTACGTC.

The chain couples TRBV7-3 to TRBJ2-1; D is undetermined. The germline CDR1 and CDR2 sequences are SGHTA and FQGTGA. This CDR3 has 12 amino acids. Trimming stripped 4 bases from V and 5 bases from J, with 6 bases between. CDR3 in DNA: TGTGCCAGCAGCTCGGCCGACAATGAGCAGTTCTTC. It codes for CASSSADNEQFF.

J is TRBJ1-1 and V is TRBV29-1; 10 nucleotides align to TRBD1. Germline V lookup: CDR1 SQVTM, CDR2 ANQGSEA. CDR3 length: 13 amino acids. J was trimmed by 5 bases and V by 7 bases; bases with no gene match: 7. The CDR3 bases are TGCAGCGATAAGACAGGGGGCGGGACTGAAGCTTTCTTT. Protein: CSDKTGGGTEAFF.

This clone is judged medium-sized. The chain is built from TRBV9 and TRBJ1-2; 8 bases agree with TRBD1. The V and J ends lost 0 bases and 7 bases, in that order; junction bases with no gene match: 11. The CDR3 totals 16 residues. Germline-derived CDR1 and CDR2 are SGDLS and YYNGEE. CDR3 bases: TGTGCCAGCAGCGTAGGGACAGGGAAGGCCCAGGGTGGCTACACCTTC. It specifies CASSVGTGKAQGGYTF.

This CDR3 reads CAINGQPNTEAFF. The DNA of the CDR3 is TGTGCCATCAACGGACAACCGAACACTGAAGCTTTCTTT. The rearrangement joins TRBV10-3 to TRBJ1-1; D possibly corresponds to TRBD1 (5 bases). V lost 7 bases, J lost 1 base, and 10 bases lay in between. The CDR3 contains 13 residues. CDR1 ENHRY and CDR2 SYGVKD come from the germline V gene.

A word on this clone: Other DNA sequences in this sample translate to the same CDR3. The genes are TRBV29-1 and TRBJ2-2, with 7 bases lining up with TRBD2. In germline, CDR1 is SQVTM, CDR2 ANQGSEA. The CDR3 length is 16 residues. V lost 7 bases and J lost 6; bases outside the gene matches: 17. The DNA of the CDR3 is TGCAGCGCCGACGGATGGGAGGGTCGAAGGGCCGGGGAGCTGTTTTTT. Translating gives CSADGWEGRRAGELFF.

The genes are TRBV6-5 and TRBJ2-2, with TRBD1 matching over 8 bases. This CDR3 region has 13 residues. Germline values: CDR1 MNHEY, CDR2 SVGAGI. The V segment lost 11 bases and the J segment 4 bases; nucleotides outside the gene matches: 6. This chain's CDR3 is CAGQGIGTGELFF. DNA of the CDR3: TGTGCCGGACAGGGAATTGGCACCGGGGAGCTGTTTTTT.

This chain uses TRBV6-4 with TRBJ2-1, with 7 bases lining up with TRBD2. The J segment lost 7 bases and the V segment lost 4 bases, leaving 10 bases of the junction unmatched. Germline CDR1 and CDR2: MRHNA and SNTAGT. The CDR3 sequence is 15 residues long. CDR3 sequence: CASSVRAGVVNEQFF. The CDR3 region has the DNA TGTGCCAGCAGTGTTAGGGCGGGAGTGGTAAATGAGCAGTTCTTC.

The sample holds a few counts of this clone. The J gene is TRBJ1-6, the V gene TRBV5-1; 7 positions match TRBD1. CDR1 and CDR2 from the germline V gene are SGHRS and YFSETQ. V was clipped by 4 bases and J by 10 bases; unmatched bases: 11. The CDR3 has 15 amino acids. This CDR3 is CASSADGTVGSPLHF. The CDR3 coding sequence is TGCGCCAGCAGCGCGGATGGGACAGTAGGATCACCCCTCCACTTT.

The chain joins TRBV30 to TRBJ2-7; TRBD2 agrees at 7 bases. In germline, CDR1 is GTSNPN, CDR2 SVGIG (reference sequence). The CDR3 is 12 amino acids. J was trimmed by 0 bases and V by 5 bases; bases with no gene match: 1. Here the CDR3 reads CAWGRDSYEQYV. Here the CDR3 DNA reads TGTGCCTGGGGGAGGGACTCCTACGAGCAGTACGTC.